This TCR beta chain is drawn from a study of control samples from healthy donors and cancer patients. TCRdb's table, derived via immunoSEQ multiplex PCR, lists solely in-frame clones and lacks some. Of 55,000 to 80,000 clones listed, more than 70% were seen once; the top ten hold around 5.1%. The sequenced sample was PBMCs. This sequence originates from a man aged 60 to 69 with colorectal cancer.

The CDR3 DNA sequence: TGTGCCAGCAGCTTACTAGAGCTCCCATATGGCTACACCTTC. Protein sequence: CASSLLELPYGYTF. V and J are TRBV7-9 and TRBJ1-2; D is unclear. V was cut by 2 bases and J by 5 bases, with 12 bases left in between. The germline V gene encodes CDR1 SEHNR and CDR2 FQNEAQ (reference sequence). This CDR3 has 14 residues.